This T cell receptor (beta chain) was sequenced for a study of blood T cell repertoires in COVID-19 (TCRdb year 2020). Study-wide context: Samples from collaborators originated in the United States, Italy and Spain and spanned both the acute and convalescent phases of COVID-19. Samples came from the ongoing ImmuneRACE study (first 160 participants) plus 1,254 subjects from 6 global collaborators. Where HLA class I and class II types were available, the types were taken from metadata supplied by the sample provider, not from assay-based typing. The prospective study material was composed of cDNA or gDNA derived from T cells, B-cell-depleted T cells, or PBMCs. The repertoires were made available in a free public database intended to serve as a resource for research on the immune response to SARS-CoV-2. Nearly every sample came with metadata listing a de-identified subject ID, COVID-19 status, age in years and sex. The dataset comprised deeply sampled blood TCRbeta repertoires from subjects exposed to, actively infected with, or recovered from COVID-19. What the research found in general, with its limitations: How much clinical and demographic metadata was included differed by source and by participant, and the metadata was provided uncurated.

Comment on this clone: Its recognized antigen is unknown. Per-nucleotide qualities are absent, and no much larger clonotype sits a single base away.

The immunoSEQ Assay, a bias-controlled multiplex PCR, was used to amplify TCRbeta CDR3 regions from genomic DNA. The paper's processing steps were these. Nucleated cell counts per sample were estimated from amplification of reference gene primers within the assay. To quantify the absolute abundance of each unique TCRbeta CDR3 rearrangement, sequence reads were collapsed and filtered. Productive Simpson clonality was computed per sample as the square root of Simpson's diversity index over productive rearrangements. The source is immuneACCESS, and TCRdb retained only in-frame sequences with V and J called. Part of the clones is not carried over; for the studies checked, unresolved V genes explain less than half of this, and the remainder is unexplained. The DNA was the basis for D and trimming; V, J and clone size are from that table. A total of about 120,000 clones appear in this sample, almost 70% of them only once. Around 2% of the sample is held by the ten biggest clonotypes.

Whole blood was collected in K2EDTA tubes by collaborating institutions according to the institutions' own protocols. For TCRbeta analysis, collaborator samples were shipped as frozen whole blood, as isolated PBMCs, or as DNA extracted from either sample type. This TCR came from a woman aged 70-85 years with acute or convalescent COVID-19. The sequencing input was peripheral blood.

The CDR3 has the sequence CASSIRGFSTDTQYF. The DNA sequence is given as TGTGCCAGTAGTATCAGGGGGTTCAGCACAGATACGCAGTATTTT. The rearranged segments are TRBV19 and TRBJ2-3; 7 middle bases align to TRBD1. The CDR3 holds 15 amino acids from the cysteine to the phenylalanine. Only CDR3 DNA is held: 45 bases, read in frame from base 1. Trimmed from V: 3 bases; trimmed from J: 0 bases; junction bases lacking a gene match: 3. Based on the germline V gene (reference sequence), the CDR1 and CDR2 sequences are LNHDA and SQIVND.